This TCR beta chain was found in a study of radiation and T cells in renal cell carcinoma. Whole-study findings and limits: Pretreatment tumor biopsies were lacking, so baseline clonotypes are unknown. Top tumor clonotypes rose in blood 2 weeks post-radiation, then contracted.

CDR1 and CDR2 (germline): MNHEY, SMNVEV (reference sequence). The CDR3 spans 14 residues. Trimming shortened V by 3 bases and J by 0 bases, and 5 bases separated the two germline ends. The repertoire was sequenced with immunoSEQ multiplex PCR; TCRdb's copy has only in-frame clones and lacks some. This table holds about 120,000 clones, around 81% found once. Specified time point: blood 2 weeks post-SBRT. The treatment is: 15 Gy SBRT to primary tumor, nephrectomy 4 weeks later. The patient's renal cell carcinoma had clear cell pathology. This clone was seen a single time. The antigen remains unidentified.

The genes are TRBV27 and TRBJ1-4; D ambiguous. Here the sequenced sample was blood, taken from a patient whose treatment included radiotherapy and nephrectomy. This TCR was recovered from a man aged 50 to 59 with renal cell carcinoma. The CDR3 loop reads CASSFVATNEKLFF. DNA of the CDR3: TGTGCCAGCAGTTTCGTGGCAACTAATGAAAAACTGTTTTTT.